The clone carrying this T cell receptor (beta chain) appeared many times. TCRdb re-called the PCR reads with MiXCR. The table lists tens of thousands of clones, roughly 19% of them singletons. The source of the sample is a study of metastatic and nonmetastatic thyroid tumors. Patients underwent thyroid surgery, and none had received any treatment before it. Trimming shortened V by 5 bases and J by 10 bases, and 21 bases separated the two germline ends. CDR1 and CDR2 from the germline V gene are SGHVS and FNYEAQ. CDR3 length: 15 residues. This sequence joins TRBV7-6 and TRBJ2-1; weak D call: TRBD2 (6 bases). Sequenced: blood. This receptor was identified in a female donor with papillary thyroid cancer or a benign thyroid nodule (not recorded which). Some clones in this sample may be carry-over from other donors' samples. The CDR3 sequence: CASSHMVGGSEEQFF. For the CDR3, the DNA is TGTGCCAGCAGCCACATGGTGGGGGGATCAGAGGAGCAGTTCTTC.